This T cell receptor (beta chain) was captured by sequencing in a study of shared clonotypes between healthy human individuals. Turning to the study itself: For every donor, three CD4 naive, three CD4 memory, two CD8 naive and one CD8 memory plates were used. Study outcomes and limitations: With a few donors compared, around 5.4% of naive CD4 clonotypes were shared. Researchers sampled blood only, noting tissue repertoires likely differ.

Germline CDR1 reads SGHAT; CDR2 reads FQNNGV. The germline V and J ends were trimmed by 6 bases and 3 bases, with 12 bases remaining between them. The CDR3 covers 13 residues. Terminally differentiated effector memory CD45RA+ cells were left out of the naive CD8 fraction, which was CD45RO-negative and positively selected for CCR7. The material for each subset, its genomic DNA, was split evenly across several immunoSEQ plates. The data were produced by immunoSEQ multiplex PCR, yet TCRdb's version contains in-frame clones alone and is incomplete. This table has approximately 810,000 clones, nearly 95% appearing once. On this clone itself: Its target is unknown.

This chain connects TRBV11-2 to TRBJ2-7; D is unresolved. Sequencing input: naive CD8+ T cells sorted from blood. This TCR was sampled from a man aged 25-45 years in good health. CDR3: CASRKIDHYEQYF. CDR3 in DNA: TGTGCCAGCAGGAAGATTGACCACTACGAGCAGTACTTC.